A single sample gave rise to the 22 T cell receptor beta chains below, sequenced in a study of blood T cells in healthy people across ages. It was with a sample-barcoded 5' primer and a J-beta primer mix that a second PCR of roughly 6 to 11 cycles was run. TCRdb recomputed calls from the 5' RACE reads with MiXCR, one row per CDR3 protein. The table lists hundreds of thousands of distinct CDR3 sequences, around 41% of them singletons. Sequences were obtained from blood. These receptors were collected from a man older than 75 in good health.

The gene calls are TRBV14 and TRBJ2-7; D is uncertain. This CDR3 region has 15 residues. Germline V lookup: CDR1 SGHDN, CDR2 FVKESK. V was pared by 5 bases and J by 3 bases, with 17 bases between. This CDR3 reads CASSSNAVLFYEQYF. The DNA for the CDR3 is TGTGCCAGCAGCTCTAACGCCGTTCTTTTCTACGAGCAGTACTTC.

In this sample, this clonotype turned up a few times. The chain joins TRBV5-4 to TRBJ2-5; D may be TRBD1 (6 bases). The CDR3 sequence is 16 residues long. Trimming cost V 0 bases and J 3 bases, with 15 bases left between them. The V gene's germline CDR1 is SGHNT and CDR2 YYREEE (reference sequence). The CDR3 DNA is TGTGCCAGCAGCTTGGCCTCGGGACAAGTTAAAGAGACCCAGTACTTC. Amino acid sequence: CASSLASGQVKETQYF.

Points on this clonotype: Relative to the germline gene, one junction end is altered; a read error may explain this. The chain links TRBV7-9 to TRBJ2-7, with TRBD2 matching 8 bases. CDR1 SEHNR and CDR2 FQNEAQ come from the germline V gene (reference sequence). The CDR3 is 15 amino acids. CDR3 residues: CVSSPVGTSSYEQYF. The CDR3 nucleotides read TGTGTCAGCTCACCTGTAGGGACTAGCTCCTACGAGCAGTACTTC.

This rearrangement joins TRBV12-3 or TRBV12-4 to TRBJ1-2, with D unresolved. V was cut by 1 base and J by 2 bases, with 14 bases left in between. This CDR3 is built from 16 residues. CDR3 nucleotides: TGTGCCAGCAGTTTAGGAGGTGGCACAGAAAACTATGGCTACACCTTC. It translates to CASSLGGGTENYGYTF.

This sequence joins TRBV18 and TRBJ2-3, with D perhaps TRBD2 (5 bases). Germline V gene lookup returns CDR1 KGHSH and CDR2 LQKENI. This CDR3 spans 15 amino acids. The V and J ends lost 5 bases and 2 bases respectively, with 14 bases between them. The CDR3 nucleotides are TGTGCCAGCTCATCAGTTGGGAGCCCCACAGATACGCAGTATTTT. Its protein is CASSSVGSPTDTQYF. The full variable domain, in which reference TRBV18 and TRBJ2-3 provide the parts outside the CDR3, is NAGVMQNPRHLVRRRGQEARLRCSPMKGHSHVYWYRQLPEEGLKFMVYLQKENIIDESGMPKERFSAEFPKEGPSILRIQQVVRGDSAAYFCASSSVGSPTDTQYFGPGTRLTVL.

This rearrangement joins TRBV15 to TRBJ2-7; possibly TRBD1 for D (5 bases). V lost 0 bases, J lost 2 bases, and 14 bases lay in between. Germline V CDR1 and CDR2: LNHNV, YYDKDF (reference sequence). The CDR3 is 16 residues long. The CDR3 loop is CATSRERSRAAYEQYF. The CDR3, as DNA: TGTGCCACCAGCAGAGAGCGGAGCAGGGCCGCCTACGAGCAGTACTTC.

The V and J genes are TRBV2 and TRBJ2-5; D is tentatively TRBD1 or TRBD2 (7 bases each). V was pared by 10 bases and J by 4 bases, with 13 bases between. The CDR3 sequence is 12 residues long. CDR1 and CDR2 (germline): SNHLY, FYNNEI. The CDR3 region is CATQGGGETQYF. The CDR3 nucleotides are TGTGCCACCCAGGGGGGGGGAGAGACCCAGTACTTC.

The V and J genes are TRBV2 and TRBJ2-3, with TRBD2 matching 12 bases. Per the germline V gene, CDR1 is SNHLY and CDR2 is FYNNEI. CDR3 size: 16 residues. The V segment lost 2 bases and the J segment 6 bases; nucleotides outside the gene matches: 6. CDR3 sequence reads: CASSEKTSGSGDTQYF. As DNA, the CDR3 is TGTGCCAGCAGTGAAAAGACTAGCGGGAGTGGCGATACGCAGTATTTT.

The genes are TRBV28 and TRBJ2-2, with D hard to call. The CDR3 totals 13 residues. V was pared by 2 bases and J by 6 bases, with 7 bases between. Germline V lookup: CDR1 MDHEN, CDR2 SYDVKM. In DNA form, the CDR3 reads TGTGCCAGCAGTTTAAGTCAAGCCGGGGAGCTGTTTTTT. The encoded protein is CASSLSQAGELFF.

The chain uses TRBV6-6 and TRBJ2-1; no reliable D call. The CDR3 has 13 residues. The ends were cut back, 0 bases at V and 4 bases at J, with 4 bases in the middle. The germline CDR1 and CDR2 sequences are MNHNY and SVGAGI (reference sequence). The CDR3 region is CASSYSDYNEQFF. The DNA of the CDR3 is TGTGCCAGCAGTTACTCGGATTACAATGAGCAGTTCTTC.

The chain combines TRBV6-4 with TRBJ1-6; D is possibly TRBD1 (6 bases). Germline V gene sequence: CDR1 MRHNA, CDR2 SNTAGT. The germline V and J ends were trimmed by 5 bases and 4 bases, with 12 bases remaining between them. There are 15 residues in the CDR3. Written as DNA, the CDR3 is TGTGCCAGCAGTACCAGGGGAAAATATAATTCACCCCTCCACTTT. This codes for CASSTRGKYNSPLHF.

This clonotype came up a few times. V is TRBV5-1 and J is TRBJ2-7, with 8 bases matching TRBD1. J gave up 6 bases and V 4 bases, and 12 bases lay outside the gene matches. Germline CDR1 and CDR2: SGHRS and YFSETQ. This CDR3 contains 15 residues. As DNA, the CDR3 is TGCGCCAGCAGCCCCCGGACAGGGAAAGGAGGCGAGCAGTACTTC. Protein sequence: CASSPRTGKGGEQYF.

For this clonotype: This sequence may be a read error, since a much larger clone differs from it by one base. V usage is TRBV7-2 and J usage is TRBJ2-5; 9 bases are a match to TRBD1. The end of the DNA is better explained by TRBJ2-1, so the J call may be wrong. The germline V gene encodes CDR1 SGHTA and CDR2 FQGNSA. This CDR3 has 15 residues. This chain's CDR3 is CASSLDRGQAETQFF. For the CDR3, the DNA is TGTGCCAGCAGCTTAGACAGGGGGCAAGCGGAGACCCAGTTCTTC.

There are a few counts of this clonotype. The chain is built from TRBV7-2 and TRBJ2-7; tentative D call: TRBD1 (5 bases). The CDR3 contains 14 residues. Germline values: CDR1 SGHTA, CDR2 FQGNSA. V was cut by 1 base and J by 5 bases, with 12 bases left in between. The CDR3 spells CASSLGNRFDEQYF. The CDR3, as DNA: TGTGCCAGCAGCTTAGGTAACAGGTTTGACGAGCAGTACTTC.

This chain connects TRBV4-3 to TRBJ2-5; possibly TRBD1 for D (6 bases). Germline V gene data show CDR1 as LGHNA and CDR2 as YSLEER. The CDR3 is 15 residues long. Deletions cut 4 bases from V and 2 bases from J, with 14 bases between. CDR3 residues: CASSLTGRTQETQYF. The CDR3 DNA follows: TGCGCCAGCAGCCTTACAGGGCGAACTCAAGAGACCCAGTACTTC.

CDR3 DNA sequence: TGTGCCAGCAGTGTGACGACAGGGAGTGGCTACACCTTC. Its translation is CASSVTTGSGYTF. V usage is TRBV7-8 and J usage is TRBJ1-2; 7 bases agree with TRBD1. V lost 6 bases to trimming and J lost 7 bases; unmatched junction nucleotides: 8. This CDR3 spans 13 amino acids. Germline V gene sequence: CDR1 SGHVS, CDR2 FQNEAQ.

This clonotype was observed at least ten times. The V and J genes are TRBV20-1 and TRBJ2-5; 7 nucleotides line up with TRBD1. The CDR3 is 14 residues long. The germline V gene encodes CDR1 DFQATT and CDR2 SNEGSKA (reference sequence). The CDR3 nucleotides are TGCAGCCTGGGACAGCAATTCCTCGTTGAGACCCAGTACTTC. It encodes CSLGQQFLVETQYF.

The J gene is TRBJ2-3, the V gene TRBV5-1; TRBD1 is a possible D gene (5 bases). This CDR3 is 15 amino acids long. In germline, CDR1 is SGHRS, CDR2 YFSETQ. Trimming stripped 1 base from V and 4 bases from J, with 13 bases between. Written as DNA, the CDR3 is TGCGCCAGCAGCTTGACAGTCCCCAGGGCAGATACGCAGTATTTT. Translation: CASSLTVPRADTQYF.

The chain carries TRBV4-3 and TRBJ2-3; the D gene is possibly TRBD1 (6 bases). In germline, CDR1 is LGHNA, CDR2 YSLEER. Deletions cut 4 bases from V and 5 bases from J, with 22 bases between. The CDR3 is 17 residues long. CDR3 nucleotide sequence: TGCGCCAGCAGCCCGAACATTGGACAGTACGAAGGAGATACGCAGTATTTT. Its translation: CASSPNIGQYEGDTQYF.

Only a few counts were recorded for this clonotype. This chain connects TRBV2 to TRBJ2-1; no definite D call. This CDR3 spans 14 amino acids. Trimming cost V 8 bases and J 3 bases, with 14 bases left between them. Germline V gene data show CDR1 as SNHLY and CDR2 as FYNNEI. CDR3 bases: TGTGCCAGCTCGCTCGCGGTTAACTACAATGAGCAGTTCTTC. Its translation is CASSLAVNYNEQFF.

This chain joins TRBV10-1 and TRBJ2-7; the D gene is possibly TRBD2 (6 bases). V was trimmed by 3 bases and J by 4 bases, leaving 13 bases between them. The CDR3 totals 14 residues. The germline CDR1 and CDR2 sequences are WNHNN and SYGVQD (reference sequence). CDR3 DNA sequence: TGCGCCAGCAGTGATGGAGGGGTAGGGTACGAGCAGTACTTC. The encoded protein is CASSDGGVGYEQYF.

The table lists this clonotype with a few counts. V is TRBV6-5 and J is TRBJ2-5; D remains ambiguous. Germline V gene sequence: CDR1 MNHEY, CDR2 SVGAGI. The CDR3 has 14 amino acids. The germline V and J ends were trimmed by 2 bases and 11 bases, with 18 bases remaining between them. The CDR3 coding sequence is TGTGCCAGCAGTTACCGCTCCGCTAGGGAAGAGCAGTACTTC. Amino acids: CASSYRSAREEQYF.